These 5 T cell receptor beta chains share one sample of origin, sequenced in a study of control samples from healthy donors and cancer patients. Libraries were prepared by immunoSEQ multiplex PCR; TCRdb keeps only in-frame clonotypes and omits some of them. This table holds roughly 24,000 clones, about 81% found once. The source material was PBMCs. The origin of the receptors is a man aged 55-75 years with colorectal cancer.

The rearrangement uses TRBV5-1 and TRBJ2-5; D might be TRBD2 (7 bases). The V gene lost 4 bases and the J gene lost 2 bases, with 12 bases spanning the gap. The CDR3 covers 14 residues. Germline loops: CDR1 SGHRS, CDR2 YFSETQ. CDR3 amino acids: CASSIRGAQETQYF. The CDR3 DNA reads TGCGCCAGCAGCATACGGGGGGCTCAAGAGACCCAGTACTTC.

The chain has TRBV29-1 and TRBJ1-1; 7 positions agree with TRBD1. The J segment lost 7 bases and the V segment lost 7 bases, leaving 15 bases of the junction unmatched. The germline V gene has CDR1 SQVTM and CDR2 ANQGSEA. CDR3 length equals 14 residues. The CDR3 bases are TGCAGCGCCTCACGATACACAGGGGCTAATGAAGCTTTCTTT. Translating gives CSASRYTGANEAFF.

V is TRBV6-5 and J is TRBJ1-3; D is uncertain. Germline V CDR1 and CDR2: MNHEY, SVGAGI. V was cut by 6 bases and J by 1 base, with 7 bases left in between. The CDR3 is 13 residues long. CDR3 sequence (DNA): TGTGCCAGCAGATGGCTTTCTGGAAACACCATATATTTT. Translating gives CASRWLSGNTIYF.

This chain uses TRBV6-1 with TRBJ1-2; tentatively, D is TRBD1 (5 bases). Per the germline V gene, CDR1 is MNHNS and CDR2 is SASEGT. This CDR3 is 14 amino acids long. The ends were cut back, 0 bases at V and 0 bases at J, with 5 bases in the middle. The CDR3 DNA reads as TGTGCCAGCAGTGAAGCGACAGCTAACTATGGCTACACCTTC. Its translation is CASSEATANYGYTF.

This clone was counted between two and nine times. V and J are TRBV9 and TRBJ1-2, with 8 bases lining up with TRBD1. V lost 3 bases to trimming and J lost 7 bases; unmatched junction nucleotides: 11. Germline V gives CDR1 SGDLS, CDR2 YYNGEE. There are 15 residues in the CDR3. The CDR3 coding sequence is TGTGCCAGCAGCGCGTCCGGACAGGGATTCTCTGGCTACACCTTC. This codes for CASSASGQGFSGYTF.